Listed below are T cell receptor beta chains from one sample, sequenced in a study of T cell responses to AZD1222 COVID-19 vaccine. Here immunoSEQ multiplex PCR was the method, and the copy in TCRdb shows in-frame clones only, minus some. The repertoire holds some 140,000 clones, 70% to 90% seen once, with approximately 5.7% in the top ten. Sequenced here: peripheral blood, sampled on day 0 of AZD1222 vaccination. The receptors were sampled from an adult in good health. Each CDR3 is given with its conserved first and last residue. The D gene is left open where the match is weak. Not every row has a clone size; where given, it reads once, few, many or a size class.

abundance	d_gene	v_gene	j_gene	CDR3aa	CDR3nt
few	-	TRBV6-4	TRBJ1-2	CASSPTPEEGYGYTF	TGTGCCAGCAGTCCGACCCCAGAAGAGGGCTATGGCTACACCTTC
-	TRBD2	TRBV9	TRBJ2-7	CASSSTSELRQQYF	TGTGCCAGCAGCTCGACTAGCGAGTTACGGCAGCAGTACTTC
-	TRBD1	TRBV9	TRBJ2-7	CASSVATGGYEQYF	TGTGCCAGCAGCGTAGCGACAGGGGGCTACGAGCAGTACTTC
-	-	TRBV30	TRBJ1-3	CAWRNRSGNTIYF	TGTGCCTGGAGGAACAGGTCCGGAAACACCATATATTTT
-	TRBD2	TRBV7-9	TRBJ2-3	CASSPFLGLAGVSDTQYF	TGTGCCAGCAGCCCGTTTCTGGGACTAGCGGGAGTTTCAGATACGCAGTATTTT
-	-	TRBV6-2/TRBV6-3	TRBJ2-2	CASSYSITGELFF	TGTGCCAGCAGTTACTCGATAACCGGGGAGCTGTTTTTT
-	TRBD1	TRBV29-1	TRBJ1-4	CSVQGATNEKLFF	TGCAGCGTTCAGGGGGCGACTAATGAAAAACTGTTTTTT
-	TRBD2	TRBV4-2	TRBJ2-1	CASSPLAGESHNEQFF	TGTGCCAGCAGCCCCCTAGCGGGAGAGTCCCACAATGAGCAGTTCTTC
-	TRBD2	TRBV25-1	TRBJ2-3	CASSEAGDDTDTQYF	TGTGCCAGCAGTGAAGCGGGGGACGACACAGATACGCAGTATTTT
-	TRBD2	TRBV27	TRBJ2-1	CASSSGTSGYNEQFF	TGTGCCAGCAGTTCTGGGACTAGCGGGTACAATGAGCAGTTCTTC
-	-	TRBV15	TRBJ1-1	CATSPHREVTEAFF	TGTGCCACCAGCCCCCACAGGGAGGTAACTGAAGCTTTCTTT
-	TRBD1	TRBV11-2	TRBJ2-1	CASSLQGATHNEQFF	TGTGCCAGCAGCCTCCAGGGGGCTACCCACAATGAGCAGTTCTTC
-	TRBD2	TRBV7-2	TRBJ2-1	CASSLARSSGSHEQFF	TGTGCCAGCAGCTTAGCGCGCTCTAGCGGGAGCCATGAGCAGTTCTTC
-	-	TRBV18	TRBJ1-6	CASSPSRTGGNSPLHF	TGTGCCAGCTCACCGTCGCGAACAGGTGGAAATTCACCCCTCCACTTT
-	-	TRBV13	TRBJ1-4	CASSLGPISTNEKLFF	TGTGCCAGCAGCTTAGGACCGATATCAACTAATGAAAAACTGTTTTTT
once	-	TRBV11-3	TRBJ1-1	CASSSRGRAAFF	TGTGCCAGCAGCTCCCGTGGCAGGGCGGCTTTCTTT
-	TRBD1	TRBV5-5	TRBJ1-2	CASSPDRANYGYTF	TGTGCCAGCAGCCCGGACAGGGCTAACTATGGCTACACCTTC
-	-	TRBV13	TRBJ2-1	CASSLVQGRQAKFF	TGTGCCAGCAGCTTAGTTCAGGGGAGGCAAGCGAAGTTCTTC
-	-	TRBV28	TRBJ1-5	CASSLNLGNSNQPQHF	TGTGCCAGCAGTTTAAATCTGGGGAATAGCAATCAGCCCCAGCATTTT
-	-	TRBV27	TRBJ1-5	CASSLFGNQPQHF	TGTGCCAGCAGTTTATTTGGCAATCAGCCCCAGCATTTT
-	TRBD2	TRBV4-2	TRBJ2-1	CASSQVVAGGAYNEQFF	TGTGCCAGCAGCCAAGTGGTGGCGGGAGGGGCCTACAATGAGCAGTTCTTC
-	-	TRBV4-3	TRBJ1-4	CASSQVTANEKLFF	TGCGCCAGCAGCCAAGTGACGGCTAATGAAAAACTGTTTTTT
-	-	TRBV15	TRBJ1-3	CATSTGQSSGGNTIYF	TGTGCCACCAGCACAGGACAGTCCTCAGGTGGAAACACCATATATTTT
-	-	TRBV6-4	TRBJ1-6	CASSDGPPHSPLHF	TGTGCCAGCAGTGACGGGCCACCACATTCACCCCTCCACTTT
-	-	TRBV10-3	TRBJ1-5	CAISDLAGGQGQPQHF	TGTGCCATCAGTGACCTAGCTGGGGGGCAAGGCCAGCCCCAGCATTTT
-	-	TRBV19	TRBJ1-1	CASSPLQRANTEAFF	TGTGCCAGTAGTCCCCTCCAGAGGGCGAACACTGAAGCTTTCTTT
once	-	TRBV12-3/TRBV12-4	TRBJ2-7	CASSPGNYEQYF	TGTGCCAGCAGTCCCGGGAACTACGAGCAGTACTTC
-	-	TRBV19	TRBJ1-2	CASSPSPQNYGYTF	TGTGCCAGTAGTCCCTCTCCCCAAAACTATGGCTACACCTTC
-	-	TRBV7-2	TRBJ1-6	CASSFQKINNSPLHF	TGTGCCAGCAGCTTTCAGAAGATTAATAATTCACCCCTCCACTTT
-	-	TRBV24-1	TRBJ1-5	CATSAREQPQHF	TGTGCCACCAGTGCAAGGGAACAGCCCCAGCATTTT
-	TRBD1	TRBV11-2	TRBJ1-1	CASSSRGPSTEAFF	TGTGCCAGCAGTTCGAGGGGGCCCAGCACTGAAGCTTTCTTT
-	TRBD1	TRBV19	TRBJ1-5	CASSPTTGGHGQPQHF	TGTGCCAGTAGTCCAACGACAGGGGGTCATGGTCAGCCCCAGCATTTT
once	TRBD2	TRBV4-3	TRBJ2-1	CASSQDRLAVYNEQFF	TGCGCCAGCAGCCAAGACCGGCTAGCGGTCTACAATGAGCAGTTCTTC
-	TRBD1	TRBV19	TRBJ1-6	CASSTAGTGVRSRSPLHF	TGTGCCAGTAGTACGGCCGGGACAGGGGTTCGTAGCCGTTCACCCCTCCACTTT
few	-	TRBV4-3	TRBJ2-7	CASSQDYGRVSYEQYF	TGCGCCAGCAGCCAAGATTATGGACGGGTCTCCTACGAGCAGTACTTC
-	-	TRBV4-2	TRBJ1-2	CASSQGTGNYGYTF	TGTGCCAGCAGCCAAGGAACAGGCAACTATGGCTACACCTTC
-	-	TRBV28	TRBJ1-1	CASSVTGLNTEAFF	TGTGCCAGCAGTGTAACAGGGTTGAACACTGAAGCTTTCTTT
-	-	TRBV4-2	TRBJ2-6	CASSQDSGVLRANVLTF	TGTGCCAGCAGCCAAGATTCGGGGGTACTGAGGGCCAACGTCCTGACTTTC
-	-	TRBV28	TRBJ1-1	CASSLVNTEAFF	TGTGCCAGCAGTTTGGTGAACACTGAAGCTTTCTTT
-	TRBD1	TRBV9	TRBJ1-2	CASSSGQGGGYTF	TGTGCCAGCAGCTCCGGACAGGGAGGTGGCTACACCTTC
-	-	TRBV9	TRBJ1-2	CASSVGGLIGYTF	TGTGCCAGCAGCGTAGGGGGTTTGATTGGCTACACCTTC
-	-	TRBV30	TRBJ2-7	CAWQGWSYEQYF	TGTGCCTGGCAAGGTTGGTCCTACGAGCAGTACTTC
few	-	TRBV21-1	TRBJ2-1	CASSKNEATSGRPNEQFF	TGTGCCAGCAGCAAAAATGAGGCGACTAGCGGGAGGCCCAATGAGCAGTTCTTC
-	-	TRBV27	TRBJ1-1	CASSFLDSTEAFF	TGTGCCAGCAGTTTTTTGGACAGCACTGAAGCTTTCTTT
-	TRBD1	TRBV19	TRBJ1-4	CASREQGAREKLFF	TGTGCCAGTAGGGAACAGGGGGCGCGTGAAAAACTGTTTTTT
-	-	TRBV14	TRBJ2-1	CASSQLVYNEQFF	TGTGCCAGCAGCCAGCTCGTCTACAATGAGCAGTTCTTC
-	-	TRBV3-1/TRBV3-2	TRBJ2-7	CASSQEGRRGEQYF	TGTGCCAGCAGCCAAGAGGGACGACGGGGCGAGCAGTACTTC
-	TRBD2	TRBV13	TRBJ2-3	CASSPLAGGPDTQYF	TGTGCCAGCAGCCCGCTAGCGGGAGGGCCCGATACGCAGTATTTT
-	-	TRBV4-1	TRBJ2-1	CASSQGISGHFGNEQFF	-
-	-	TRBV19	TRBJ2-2	CASSIAVDGFGELFF	TGTGCCAGTAGTATAGCCGTGGACGGGTTCGGGGAGCTGTTTTTT
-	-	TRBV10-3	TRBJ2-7	CAPIRMLYEQYF	TGTGCCCCCATTCGGATGTTGTACGAGCAGTACTTC
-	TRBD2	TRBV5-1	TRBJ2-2	CASSLIFAGGANTGELFF	TGCGCCAGCAGCTTGATTTTCGCCGGGGGGGCGAACACCGGGGAGCTGTTTTTT
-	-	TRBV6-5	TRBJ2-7	CASFAAAYEQYF	TGTGCCAGCTTCGCGGCAGCCTACGAGCAGTACTTC
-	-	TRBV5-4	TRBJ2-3	CASSLTSGPSTDTQYF	TGTGCCAGCAGCCTAACCTCCGGGCCAAGCACAGATACGCAGTATTTT
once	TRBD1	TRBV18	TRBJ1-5	CASSPDRAQPQHF	TGTGCCAGCTCGCCTGACAGGGCTCAGCCCCAGCATTTT